The T cell receptor beta chain under discussion was sequenced for a study of T cells expressing NK-cell markers. About the research overall: It was sorted CD3+CD56-NKG2C+, CD3+CD56+NKG2C- and CD3+CD56+NKG2C+ T cells that provided the TCR beta repertoires. Out of eight donors sequenced, seven tested HCMV-seropositive and the remaining one seronegative.

The CDR3 totals 13 residues. Germline V gene sequence: CDR1 SQVTM, CDR2 ANQGSEA. TCRdb reanalyzed the 5' RACE reads and collapses them to one entry per CDR3 protein, without DNA. Its table records 550,000 to 600,000 distinct CDR3 sequences. The study, taken as a whole, reports: There were a handful of donors in whom these clonotypes also led the CD3+CD56-NKG2C+ fraction. Dominant NKG2C+ clonotype frequencies of roughly 1.0-7.5% of CD8+ T cells were measured in over 5 donors.

Turning to this clonotype: Antigen: not known.

The TCR comes from a man aged 18 to 35 in good health. The chain joins TRBV29-1 to TRBJ2-1; TCRdb selects TRBD2, and the lack of DNA leaves this call unchecked. Material for sequencing was blood T cells: a sorted CD56 or NKG2C T cell subset, CD4+ or CD8+ T cells, or bulk PBMC T cells (not recorded which). The CDR3 loop reads CSVDRQGGHEQFF.